The rows below give T cell receptor beta chains drawn from one sample of a study of cytomegalovirus exposure and HLA in healthy donors. Measured with immunoSEQ multiplex PCR; TCRdb has only the in-frame clones, and not every one. The sample consists of about 150,000 clones, around 84% of them appearing once. Specimen: PBMCs. These receptors came from a boy between 2 and 15 years old in good health and CMV-seronegative. The CDR3 runs from the conserved cysteine through the conserved F or W. A D gene is named only where the DNA matches it firmly. Clone sizes are given selectively: once, few, many, or a class where the clone is expanded.

D,size,J,V,DNA,CDR3
-,-,TRBJ1-2,TRBV9,TGTGCCAGCAGCAAAAAGATAGGGGCTGATGGCTACACCTTC,CASSKKIGADGYTF
-,-,TRBJ2-1,TRBV14,TGTGCCAGCAGCCAAGAATTAGGGGGACCGACTTACAATGAGCAGTTCTTC,CASSQELGGPTYNEQFF
TRBD2,-,TRBJ2-7,TRBV28,TGTGCCAGCAGTCTCGTGGCGGGAGGGCCGCCGCAGTACTTC,CASSLVAGGPPQYF
-,-,TRBJ2-2,TRBV27,TGTGCCAGCAGTTTAGGCATCGGGGAGCTGTTTTTT,CASSLGIGELFF
TRBD1,once,TRBJ1-1,TRBV11-3,TGTGCCAGCAGCCCACACAGGGGCACTGAAGCTTTCTTT,CASSPHRGTEAFF
TRBD1,-,TRBJ1-5,TRBV11-3,TGTGCCAGCAGCTACACGGGGGACAGGGGGGCCCCACATCAGCCCCAGCATTTT,CASSYTGDRGAPHQPQHF
TRBD2,-,TRBJ2-7,TRBV2,TGTGCCAGCAGATTAGCGGGAGGGCCAAGCTACGAGCAGTACTTC,CASRLAGGPSYEQYF
TRBD2,-,TRBJ2-3,TRBV19,TGTGCCAGTAGTCGGACCGGGACTAGCGGCACAGATACGCAGTATTTT,CASSRTGTSGTDTQYF
-,-,TRBJ2-7,TRBV7-9,TGTGCCAGCAGCTTACAGTCGGGCGAGCAGTACTTC,CASSLQSGEQYF
-,-,TRBJ1-1,TRBV20-1,TGCAGTGCTAGTGGCTACAGGCCCCTATTCTTT,CSASGYRPLFF
TRBD1,-,TRBJ1-1,TRBV10-3,TGTGCCATCAGTGTCGACAGGGGGGATACTGAAGCTTTCTTT,CAISVDRGDTEAFF
TRBD1,-,TRBJ1-1,TRBV7-6,TGTGCCAGCAGCGCCCGGGACAGGGGGAATGGGCCTGAAGCTTTCTTT,CASSARDRGNGPEAFF
TRBD2,once,TRBJ2-1,TRBV7-2,TGTGCCAGCAGCTTATACCCAGCGGGAGAAGTGGGGCAGTTCTTC,CASSLYPAGEVGQFF
-,-,TRBJ1-2,TRBV6-1,TGTGCCAGCAGCAGGACATATGGCTACACCTTC,CASSRTYGYTF
-,once,TRBJ2-5,TRBV27,TGTGCCAGCAGTCCCGAAATTGACAGCCAGGAGACCCAGTACTTC,CASSPEIDSQETQYF
-,-,TRBJ1-2,TRBV5-6,TGTGCCAGCAGCTTGGCACAGGCAGCTGGCTACACCTTC,CASSLAQAAGYTF
-,once,TRBJ2-3,TRBV27,TGTGCCAGCAGAGCGGGCCTTATGGCAGATACGCAGTATTTT,CASRAGLMADTQYF
-,once,TRBJ2-1,TRBV5-4,TGTGCCAGCAGCCAAGACGGACTACGGGACAATGAGCAGTTCTTC,CASSQDGLRDNEQFF
TRBD1,-,TRBJ2-3,TRBV9,TGTGCCAGCAGCGTCCTCGATTCGACAGGGGGCGACGAAGATACGCAGTATTTT,CASSVLDSTGGDEDTQYF
-,-,TRBJ2-4,TRBV19,TGTGCCAGTACGGACAGAGATAGAGATATAGCCAAAAACATTCAGTACTTC,CASTDRDRDIAKNIQYF
-,-,TRBJ2-5,TRBV7-9,TGTGCCAGCAGCTTAGTTCCCAGCCAAGAGACCCAGTACTTC,CASSLVPSQETQYF
TRBD1,-,TRBJ2-7,TRBV5-1,TGCGCCAGCAGCTTAAGACCGGGACAGACCTACGAGCAGTACTTC,CASSLRPGQTYEQYF
-,once,TRBJ2-2,TRBV2,TGTGCCAGCAGTGAAGCGAAGGGGGCGAACACCGGGGAGCTGTTTTTT,CASSEAKGANTGELFF